This entry concerns a single T cell receptor (beta chain). Its antigen is not known. This record belongs to a study of cytomegalovirus exposure and HLA in healthy donors. Regarding the study as a whole: Being productive about 90% or about 30% of the time was typical of most TCR beta V segments in an earlier analysis.

Germline CDR1 reads MNHNY; CDR2 reads SVGAGI (reference sequence). The CDR3 runs to 16 residues. Trimming removed 9 bases from V and 5 bases from J; junction bases left unmatched: 11. Primers included in the PCR were 60 Vbeta and 13 Jbeta primers. Sequenced by immunoSEQ multiplex PCR; TCRdb stores in-frame clones only, minus some. The table has roughly 140,000 clones, around 72% seen once; the top ten hold approximately 2.1%. The chain has TRBV6-6 and TRBJ2-1; TRBD2 matches at 12 bases. The clonotype was recovered from a man aged 40-49 years in good health and CMV-seronegative. Material for sequencing was PBMCs. Written as DNA, the CDR3 is TGTGCCAGTCGAGATACTAGCGGGGGGCTCAACAATGAGCAGTTCTTC. Its protein product is CASRDTSGGLNNEQFF.